This record concerns one TCR beta chain sequence. The CDR3 spans 15 residues. V lost 4 bases to trimming and J lost 2 bases, with 12 bases between them. Germline V gene sequence: CDR1 SNHLY, CDR2 FYNNEI. This sample stems from a study of T cell changes during pregnancy in multiple sclerosis. Using immunoSEQ multiplex PCR, the repertoire was profiled, and TCRdb retains in-frame clones only, with some absent. The table has about 20,000 clones, about 88% seen once. The source is a female donor in good health, enrolled as a control in a pregnancy study. Sequenced here: CD8+ T cells from peripheral blood mononuclear cells, sampled after pregnancy. The rearrangement links TRBV2 to TRBJ1-5; tentatively, D is TRBD1 (5 bases). CDR3 in DNA: TGTGCCAGCAGTGCGACAGTCGCGGGCAATCAGCCCCAGCATTTT. This encodes CASSATVAGNQPQHF.